The 26 T cell receptor beta chains below were found in one sample sequenced in a study of cytomegalovirus exposure and HLA in healthy donors. PCR used 60 Vbeta primers and 13 Jbeta primers. Sequenced by immunoSEQ multiplex PCR; TCRdb stores in-frame clones only, minus some. The table shows about 160,000 clones, with approximately 79% occurring only once. The sample taken for sequencing was PBMCs. The receptor set was obtained from a woman aged 50 to 60 in good health and CMV-seropositive.

The rearrangement joins TRBV7-8 to TRBJ2-5; 9 positions match TRBD1. V trimming: 4 bases; J trimming: 2 bases; junction bases outside the gene matches: 5. CDR3 length: 15 residues. The germline V gene has CDR1 SGHVS and CDR2 FQNEAQ. CDR3 region: CASSWGQGRQETQYF. The CDR3 DNA sequence: TGTGCCAGCAGCTGGGGACAGGGTCGGCAAGAGACCCAGTACTTC.

V gene TRBV5-1 combines with J gene TRBJ2-5; D gene ambiguous. The CDR3 has 14 residues. Germline-derived CDR1 and CDR2 are SGHRS and YFSETQ. With 4 bases removed from V and 2 bases from J, the gap between germline ends came to 12 bases. The CDR3 here is CASSDQAGQETQYF. For the CDR3, the DNA is TGCGCCAGCAGCGACCAGGCCGGACAAGAGACCCAGTACTTC.

The chain joins TRBV28 to TRBJ2-7; 9 positions match TRBD2. Trimming removed 7 bases from V and 0 bases from J; junction bases left unmatched: 7. CDR3 size: 15 residues. Germline V gene data show CDR1 as MDHEN and CDR2 as SYDVKM. This chain's CDR3 is CASMRGGGISYEQYF. The CDR3 region has the DNA TGTGCCAGCATGCGGGGGGGCGGGATCTCCTACGAGCAGTACTTC. The full variable domain, in which reference TRBV28 and TRBJ2-7 provide the parts outside the CDR3, is DVKVTQSSRYLVKRTGEKVFLECVQDMDHENMFWYRQDPGLGLRLIYFSYDVKMKEKGDIPEGYSVSREKKERFSLILESASTNQTSMYLCASMRGGGISYEQYFGPGTRLTVT.

The rearrangement links TRBV12-2 to TRBJ2-5; TRBD1, the table's D call, was not compared with the DNA. TRBV12-2 is deemed a pseudogene. This CDR3 region has 14 residues. Here the CDR3 reads CASRPRDRGSYKYF. DNA of the CDR3: TGTGCAAGTCGACCGCGGGACAGGGGTAGCTACAAGTACTTC.

The rearrangement joins TRBV28 to TRBJ2-6; D possibly corresponds to TRBD2 (6 bases). The length of the CDR3 is 14 residues. Germline V gives CDR1 MDHEN, CDR2 SYDVKM. Trimming cost V 2 bases and J 4 bases, with 6 bases left between them. The DNA for the CDR3 is TGTGCCAGCAGTTTAGCGGGGGGGGCCAACGTCCTGACTTTC. It codes for CASSLAGGANVLTF.

V usage is TRBV11-2 and J usage is TRBJ2-3; TRBD2 matches 7 bases. In germline, CDR1 is SGHAT, CDR2 FQNNGV. V trimming: 5 bases; J trimming: 6 bases; junction bases outside the gene matches: 14. The CDR3 extends over 16 amino acids. In DNA form, the CDR3 reads TGTGCCAGCAGCCTAGGGGCGGGAGTGGGTCTGGATACGCAGTATTTT. It yields the protein CASSLGAGVGLDTQYF.

The V gene is TRBV11-2, the J gene TRBJ2-5, with a weak D call TRBD2 (6 bases). The CDR3 is made up of 14 amino acids. V was cut by 5 bases and J by 6 bases, with 16 bases left in between. The germline V gene has CDR1 SGHAT and CDR2 FQNNGV. The CDR3 reads CASSPGTASQTQYF. CDR3 sequence (DNA): TGTGCCAGCAGCCCCGGGACTGCCTCGCAGACCCAGTACTTC.

V gene TRBV4-1 combines with J gene TRBJ1-5, with a tentative D call TRBD1 (6 bases). The CDR3 covers 16 residues. CDR1 is MGHRA, CDR2 YSYEKL, per germline. Trimming stripped 0 bases from V and 3 bases from J, with 12 bases between. The CDR3 sequence: CASSQEQGLHNQPQHF. In DNA form, the CDR3 reads TGCGCCAGCAGCCAAGAACAGGGCCTACACAATCAGCCCCAGCATTTT.

The chain links TRBV29-1 to TRBJ2-7; TRBD2 agrees at 7 bases. CDR1 and CDR2 from the germline V gene are SQVTM and ANQGSEA. The CDR3 runs 11 residues. V gave up 7 bases and J gave up 2 bases; unmatched junction bases: 2. CDR3 in DNA: TGCAGCGGGGGGGGGACCTACGAGCAGTACTTC. As protein: CSGGGTYEQYF.

The J gene is TRBJ2-1, the V gene TRBV4-3, with 10 bases that match TRBD2. The CDR3 sequence is 16 residues long. Germline CDR1 LGHNA, CDR2 YSLEER. Trimming removed 2 bases from V and 5 bases from J; junction bases left unmatched: 6. The CDR3 sequence: CASSQYLAGENNEQFF. DNA of the CDR3: TGCGCCAGCAGCCAATATCTAGCGGGGGAGAACAATGAGCAGTTCTTC.

This rearrangement joins TRBV12-2 to TRBJ1-5; TRBD1 was called by the table and not checked on the DNA. TRBV12-2 is noted as a pseudogene. The CDR3 is 20 amino acids. This chain's CDR3 is CASRRSPSGGRGNSNQPQHF. CDR3 DNA sequence: TGTGCAAGTCGCCGCAGCCCTTCAGGGGGAAGGGGGAATAGCAATCAGCCCCAGCATTTT.

V is TRBV2 and J is TRBJ2-7; D ambiguous. The CDR3 spans 15 residues. V gave up 2 bases and J gave up 5 bases, with 16 bases separating them. The germline V gene encodes CDR1 SNHLY and CDR2 FYNNEI. The CDR3 DNA reads TGTGCCAGCAGTGAACGACTTGCGAAAGCAAACGAGCAGTACTTC. Its translation is CASSERLAKANEQYF.

V usage is TRBV19 and J usage is TRBJ1-2; 10 nucleotides line up with TRBD1. V shed 6 bases and J 8 bases; nucleotides not matched to a gene: 3. CDR1 LNHDA and CDR2 SQIVND come from the germline V gene (reference sequence). CDR3 length equals 12 residues. In nucleotides, the CDR3 is TGTGCCAGTAGGGGACAGGGGCAAGGCTACACCTTC. Amino acid sequence: CASRGQGQGYTF.

On this clone itself: The junction differs from germline at one of its ends, possibly a read error. CDR3 loop: CAILLSTEHLF. CDR3 DNA sequence: TGTGCCATCCTTTTGTCGACAGAGCATCTCTTC. The genes are TRBV6-1 and TRBJ2-7; D may be TRBD1 (5 bases). This CDR3 is built from 11 residues. Looked up from germline, CDR1 is MNHNS and CDR2 is SASEGT.

This rearrangement joins TRBV9 to TRBJ2-1; perhaps TRBD2 as D (5 bases). Germline V gene lookup returns CDR1 SGDLS and CDR2 YYNGEE. V gave up 5 bases and J gave up 10 bases, with 10 bases separating them. The CDR3 loop spans 11 amino acids. For the CDR3, the DNA is TGTGCCAGCAGGTCTACGGGAGAGCAGTTCTTC. It codes for CASRSTGEQFF.

Written as DNA, the CDR3 is TGTGCCAGCAGCTCTTTCAAGCGGGACTACTATGGCTACACCTTC. This encodes CASSSFKRDYYGYTF. The chain recombines TRBV5-8 with TRBJ1-2; perhaps TRBD1 as D (5 bases). Trimming took 3 bases from V and 3 from J, leaving 15 bases between them. Per germline, CDR1 SGHTS and CDR2 YDEGEE. The CDR3 runs 15 residues.

A few counts support this clone. Distinct nucleotide sequences in the sample also encode this CDR3. This chain connects TRBV4-1 to TRBJ2-1, with 8 bases identical to TRBD2. Germline CDR1 reads MGHRA; CDR2 reads YSYEKL. The CDR3 covers 15 residues. V dropped 2 bases and J dropped 5; count of bases not matched to a gene: 5. The CDR3 sequence: CASSQSQRGHNEQFF. DNA for the CDR3: TGCGCCAGCAGCCAATCCCAGCGGGGGCACAATGAGCAGTTCTTC.

This chain connects TRBV14 to TRBJ2-3; D ambiguous. Trimming took 2 bases from V and 2 from J, leaving 11 bases between them. CDR1 and CDR2 from the germline V gene are SGHDN and FVKESK. The CDR3 covers 15 residues. The CDR3 bases are TGTGCCAGCAGCCAATGGCCAGATTTCACAGATACGCAGTATTTT. Protein: CASSQWPDFTDTQYF.

The V and J genes are TRBV5-6 and TRBJ2-1; TRBD2 agrees at 8 bases. Per the germline V gene, CDR1 is SGHDT and CDR2 is YYEEEE. The CDR3 extends over 13 amino acids. V lost 0 bases, J lost 7 bases, and 0 bases stayed unmatched. CDR3 sequence (DNA): TGTGCCAGCAGCTTGGCTAGCGGGAATGAGCAGTTCTTC. Amino acid sequence: CASSLASGNEQFF.

The chain recombines TRBV13 with TRBJ1-1; weak D call: TRBD1 (5 bases). V lost 3 bases to trimming and J lost 3 bases, with 20 bases between them. The length of the CDR3 is 17 residues. The germline CDR1 and CDR2 sequences are PRHDT and FYEKMQ (reference sequence). The CDR3 region is CASSLFRAEGVDTEAFF. The CDR3 DNA follows: TGTGCCAGCAGCTTGTTTAGGGCAGAAGGGGTGGACACTGAAGCTTTCTTT.

V and J are TRBV29-1 and TRBJ2-1; tentative D call: TRBD2 (6 bases). The germline V and J ends were trimmed by 4 bases and 7 bases, with 17 bases remaining between them. Germline values: CDR1 SQVTM, CDR2 ANQGSEA. The CDR3 extends over 14 amino acids. The CDR3 bases are TGCAGCGTTGCTGGGACTCCTTATACAAATGAGCAGTTCTTC. Amino acid sequence: CSVAGTPYTNEQFF.

Only a few counts were recorded for this clone. Sequence at one end of the junction differs from germline and may be a read error. The CDR3 here is CASSLGGSQGVDTQYF. The CDR3 coding sequence is TGTGCTAGCAGCTTAGGTGGCAGCCAAGGGGTCGATACGCAGTATTTT. The chain carries TRBV7-7 and TRBJ2-3; D is perhaps TRBD1 (5 bases). This CDR3 spans 16 amino acids. The germline CDR1 and CDR2 sequences are SSHAT and FNYEAQ (reference sequence).

This rearrangement joins TRBV5-6 to TRBJ1-1, with a weak D call TRBD1 (5 bases). CDR3 length: 11 residues. V was trimmed by 4 bases and J by 8 bases, leaving 9 bases between them. Germline CDR1 is SGHDT and CDR2 is YYEEEE. The CDR3 is CASSGTYEAFF. In DNA, the CDR3 is TGTGCCAGCAGCGGGACTTACGAAGCTTTCTTT.

The V gene is TRBV6-1, the J gene TRBJ2-7; 7 positions match TRBD2. J was trimmed by 5 bases and V by 8 bases; bases with no gene match: 12. Germline V CDR1 and CDR2: MNHNS, SASEGT. The CDR3 extends over 14 amino acids. CDR3 amino acids: CASPRMAGDHEQYF. DNA of the CDR3: TGTGCCAGCCCCCGGATGGCGGGAGACCACGAGCAGTACTTC.

The chain has TRBV28 and TRBJ2-7; 8 nucleotides agree with TRBD1. Germline V gives CDR1 MDHEN, CDR2 SYDVKM. With V trimmed by 6 bases and J by 3 bases, 7 bases remained unmatched. The CDR3 covers 14 residues. In nucleotides, the CDR3 is TGTGCCAGCAGCCTGACAGGGGACCACTACGAGCAGTACTTC. Translated: CASSLTGDHYEQYF.

The chain joins TRBV2 to TRBJ2-3; weak D call: TRBD2 (6 bases). The V end lost 7 bases, the J end lost 1 base, and 12 bases lay between the germline ends. In germline, CDR1 is SNHLY, CDR2 FYNNEI. The CDR3 totals 14 residues. CDR3 coding DNA: TGTGCCAGCAAGTTGACGGGAGGCACAGATACGCAGTATTTT. It is translated as CASKLTGGTDTQYF.